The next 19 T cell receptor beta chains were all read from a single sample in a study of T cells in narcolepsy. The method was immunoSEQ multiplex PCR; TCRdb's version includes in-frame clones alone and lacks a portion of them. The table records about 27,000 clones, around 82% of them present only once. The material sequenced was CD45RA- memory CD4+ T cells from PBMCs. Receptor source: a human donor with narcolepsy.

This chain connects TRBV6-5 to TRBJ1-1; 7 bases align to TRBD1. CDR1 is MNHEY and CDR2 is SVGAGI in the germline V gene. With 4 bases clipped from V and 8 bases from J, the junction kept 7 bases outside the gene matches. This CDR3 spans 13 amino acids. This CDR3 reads CASSSPGTAEAFF. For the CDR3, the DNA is TGTGCCAGCAGTTCCCCCGGGACAGCGGAAGCTTTCTTT.

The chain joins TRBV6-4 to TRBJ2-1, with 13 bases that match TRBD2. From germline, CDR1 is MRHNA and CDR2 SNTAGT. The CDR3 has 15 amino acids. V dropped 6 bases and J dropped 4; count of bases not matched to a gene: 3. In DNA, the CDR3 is TGTGCCAGCAGCATACTAGCGGGGGGGTACAATGAGCAGTTCTTC. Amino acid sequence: CASSILAGGYNEQFF.

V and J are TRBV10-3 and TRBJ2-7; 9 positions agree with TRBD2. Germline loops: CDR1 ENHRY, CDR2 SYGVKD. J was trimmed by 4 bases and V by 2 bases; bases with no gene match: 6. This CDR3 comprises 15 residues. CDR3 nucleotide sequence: TGTGCCATCAGTGAGGGGCTAGCGGGGCTGTACGAGCAGTACTTC. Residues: CAISEGLAGLYEQYF.

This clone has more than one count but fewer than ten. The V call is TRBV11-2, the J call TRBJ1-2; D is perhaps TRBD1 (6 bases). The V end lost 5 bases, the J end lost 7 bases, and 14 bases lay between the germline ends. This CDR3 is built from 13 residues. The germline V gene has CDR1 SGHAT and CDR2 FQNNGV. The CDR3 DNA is TGTGCCAGCAGCCTCCGGGGGGGCGGTGGCTACACCTTC. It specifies CASSLRGGGGYTF.

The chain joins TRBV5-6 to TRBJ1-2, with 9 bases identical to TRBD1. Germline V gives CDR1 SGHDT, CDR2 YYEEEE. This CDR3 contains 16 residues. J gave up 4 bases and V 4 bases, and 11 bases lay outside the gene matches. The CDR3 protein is CASSRTDRGSLYGYTF. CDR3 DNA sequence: TGTGCCAGCAGCCGCACGGACAGGGGTAGTCTCTATGGCTACACCTTC. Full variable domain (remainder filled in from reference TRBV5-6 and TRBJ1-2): DAGVTQSPTHLIKTRGQQVTLRCSPKSGHDTVSWYQQALGQGPQFIFQYYEEEERQRGNFPDRFSGHQFPNYSSELNVNALLLGDSALYLCASSRTDRGSLYGYTFGSGTRLTVV.

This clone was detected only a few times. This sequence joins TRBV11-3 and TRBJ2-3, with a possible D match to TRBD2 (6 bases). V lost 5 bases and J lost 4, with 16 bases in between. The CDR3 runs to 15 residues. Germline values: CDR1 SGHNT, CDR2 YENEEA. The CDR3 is CASSPRASDADTQYF. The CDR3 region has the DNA TGTGCCAGCAGCCCACGGGCTAGCGATGCAGATACGCAGTATTTT.

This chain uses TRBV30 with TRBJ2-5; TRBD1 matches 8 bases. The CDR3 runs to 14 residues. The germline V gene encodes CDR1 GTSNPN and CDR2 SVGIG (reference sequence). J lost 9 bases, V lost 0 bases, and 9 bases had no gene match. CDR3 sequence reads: CAWSVGQGPRAQYF. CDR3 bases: TGTGCCTGGAGTGTTGGACAGGGCCCGAGGGCCCAGTACTTC.

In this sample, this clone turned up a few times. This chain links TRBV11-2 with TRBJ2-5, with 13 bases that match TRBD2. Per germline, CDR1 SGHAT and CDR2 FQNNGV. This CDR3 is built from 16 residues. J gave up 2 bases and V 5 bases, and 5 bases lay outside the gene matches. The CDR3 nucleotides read TGTGCCAGCAGCGACCTACTAGCGGGGGGGCAAGAGACCCAGTACTTC. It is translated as CASSDLLAGGQETQYF.

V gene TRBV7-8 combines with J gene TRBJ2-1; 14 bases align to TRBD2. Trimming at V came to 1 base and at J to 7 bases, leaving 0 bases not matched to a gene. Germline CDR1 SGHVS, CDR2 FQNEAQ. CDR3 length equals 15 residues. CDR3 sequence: CASSLGLAGGNEQFF. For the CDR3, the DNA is TGTGCCAGCAGCTTAGGACTAGCGGGGGGGAATGAGCAGTTCTTC.

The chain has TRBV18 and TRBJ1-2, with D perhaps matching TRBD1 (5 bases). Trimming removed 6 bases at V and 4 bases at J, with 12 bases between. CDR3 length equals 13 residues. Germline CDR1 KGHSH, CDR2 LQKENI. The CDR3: CASSRQSAYGYTF. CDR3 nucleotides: TGTGCCAGCTCGCGACAGTCCGCCTATGGCTACACCTTC.

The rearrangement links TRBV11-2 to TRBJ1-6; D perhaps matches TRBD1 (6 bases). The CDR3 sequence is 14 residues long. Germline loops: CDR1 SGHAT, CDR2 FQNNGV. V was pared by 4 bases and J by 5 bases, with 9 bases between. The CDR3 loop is CASSYRQDNSPLHF. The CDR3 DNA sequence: TGTGCCAGCAGCTATAGACAGGATAATTCACCCCTCCACTTT.

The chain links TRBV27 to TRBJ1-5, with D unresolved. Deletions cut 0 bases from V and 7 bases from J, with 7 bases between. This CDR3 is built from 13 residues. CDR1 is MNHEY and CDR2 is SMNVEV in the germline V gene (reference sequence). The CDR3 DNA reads TGTGCCAGCAGTTTATCAGGGATCCAGCCCCAGCATTTT. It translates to CASSLSGIQPQHF.

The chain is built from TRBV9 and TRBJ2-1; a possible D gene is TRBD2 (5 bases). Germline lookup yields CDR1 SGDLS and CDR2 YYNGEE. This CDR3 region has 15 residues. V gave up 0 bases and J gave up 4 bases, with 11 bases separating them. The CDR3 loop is CASSVGLAGYNEQFF. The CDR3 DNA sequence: TGTGCCAGCAGCGTAGGGCTAGCTGGATACAATGAGCAGTTCTTC.

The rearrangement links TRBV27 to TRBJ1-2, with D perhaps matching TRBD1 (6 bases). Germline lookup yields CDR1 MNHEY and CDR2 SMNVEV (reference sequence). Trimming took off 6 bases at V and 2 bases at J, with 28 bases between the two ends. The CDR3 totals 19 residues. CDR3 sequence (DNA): TGTGCCAGCAGCCCCGAGGGGGGGAAGGCCCGATACTTCAACTATGGCTACACCTTC. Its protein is CASSPEGGKARYFNYGYTF.

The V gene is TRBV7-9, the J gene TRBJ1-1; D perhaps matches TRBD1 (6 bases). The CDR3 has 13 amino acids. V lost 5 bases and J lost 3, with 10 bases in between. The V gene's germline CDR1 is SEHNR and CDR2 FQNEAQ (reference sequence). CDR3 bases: TGTGCCAGCAGCACGGGGGGCTACACTGAAGCTTTCTTT. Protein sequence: CASSTGGYTEAFF.

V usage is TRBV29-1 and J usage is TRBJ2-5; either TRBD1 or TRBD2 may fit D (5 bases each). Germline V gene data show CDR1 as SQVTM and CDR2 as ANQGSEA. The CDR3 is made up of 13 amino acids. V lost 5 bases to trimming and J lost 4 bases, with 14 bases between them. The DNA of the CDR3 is TGCAGCGTTCCCGGGGCGAAAGCAGAGACCCAGTACTTC. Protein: CSVPGAKAETQYF.

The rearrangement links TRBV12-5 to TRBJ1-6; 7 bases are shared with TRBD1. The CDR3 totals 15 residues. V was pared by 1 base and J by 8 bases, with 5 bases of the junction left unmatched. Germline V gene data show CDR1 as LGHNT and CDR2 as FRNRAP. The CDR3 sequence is CASGLGQGADSPLHF. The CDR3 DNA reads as TGTGCTAGTGGTTTGGGACAGGGAGCGGATTCACCCCTCCACTTT.

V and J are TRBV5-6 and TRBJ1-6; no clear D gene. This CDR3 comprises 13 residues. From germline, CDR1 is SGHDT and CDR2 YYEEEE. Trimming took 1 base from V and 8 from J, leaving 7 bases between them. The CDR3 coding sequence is TGTGCCAGCAGCTTGACCGGCGATTCACCCCTCCACTTT. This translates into CASSLTGDSPLHF.

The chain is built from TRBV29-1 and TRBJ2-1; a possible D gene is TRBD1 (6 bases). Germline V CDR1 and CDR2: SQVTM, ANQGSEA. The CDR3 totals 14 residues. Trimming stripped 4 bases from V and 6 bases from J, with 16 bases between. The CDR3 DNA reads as TGCAGCGTTGCACTAGGGGGAAGGGCCAATGAGCAGTTCTTC. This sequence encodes CSVALGGRANEQFF.